These 7 T cell receptor beta chains were all obtained from the same sample, sequenced in a study of blood T cell repertoires in COVID-19. TCRdb's table, derived via immunoSEQ multiplex PCR, lists solely in-frame clones and lacks some. The sample has hundreds of thousands of clones; more than 70% are singletons. The sequencing sample was made of PBMCs or T cells enriched from blood (not recorded which). All receptors derive from a young man with acute COVID-19.

The V and J genes are TRBV19 and TRBJ2-1; no clear D gene. The CDR3 is 15 residues long. Germline V CDR1 and CDR2: LNHDA, SQIVND (reference sequence). V was shortened by 0 bases and J by 3 bases, with 9 bases between the two germline ends. Here the CDR3 DNA reads TGTGCCAGTAGTATAGATAACCAGAACTACAATGAGCAGTTCTTC. Translated: CASSIDNQNYNEQFF.

This chain joins TRBV4-1 and TRBJ2-2; 11 bases match TRBD1. This CDR3 region has 16 residues. Germline CDR1 and CDR2: MGHRA and YSYEKL. The V and J ends lost 8 bases and 7 bases, in that order; junction bases with no gene match: 12. CDR3 loop: CASGNLGQGVSGELFF. DNA for the CDR3: TGCGCCAGCGGAAATCTGGGACAGGGGGTGAGCGGGGAGCTGTTTTTT.

The chain joins TRBV7-2 to TRBJ1-5; D ambiguous. Deletions cut 2 bases from V and 1 base from J, with 9 bases between. The CDR3 has 15 amino acids. Germline-derived CDR1 and CDR2 are SGHTA and FQGNSA. This CDR3 is CASSLSLLSNQPQHF. DNA of the CDR3: TGTGCCAGCAGCTTAAGCCTTTTAAGCAATCAGCCCCAGCATTTT.

The V call is TRBV7-3, the J call TRBJ2-7, with a tentative D call TRBD2 (6 bases). This CDR3 comprises 13 residues. The ends were cut back, 4 bases at V and 5 bases at J, with 12 bases in the middle. Germline lookup yields CDR1 SGHTA and CDR2 FQGTGA. CDR3 nucleotide sequence: TGTGCCAGCAGCTCAGGGCGGGGAGACGAGCAGTACTTC. It specifies CASSSGRGDEQYF.

The rearrangement joins TRBV9 to TRBJ2-1; TRBD2 matches 9 bases. V shed 0 bases and J 5 bases; nucleotides not matched to a gene: 6. The CDR3 totals 16 residues. The germline V gene encodes CDR1 SGDLS and CDR2 YYNGEE. The CDR3 DNA is TGTGCCAGCAGCGTAGGAGTAGCGGGGGTAGACAATGAGCAGTTCTTC. Translation gives CASSVGVAGVDNEQFF.

This clone was observed once. The CDR3 spells CASSLAGQGSDYGYTF. Here the CDR3 DNA reads TGTGCCAGCAGCCTGGCGGGACAGGGATCGGACTATGGCTACACCTTC. This sequence joins TRBV5-4 and TRBJ1-2; 9 bases agree with TRBD1. The CDR3 spans 16 residues. V lost 4 bases, J lost 3 bases, and 10 bases stayed unmatched. Germline V CDR1 and CDR2: SGHNT, YYREEE (reference sequence).

This clone was picked up a small number of times. The CDR3 reads CSVRGARGEKLFF. The CDR3, as DNA: TGCAGCGTGAGAGGGGCCAGGGGAGAAAAACTGTTTTTT. V and J are TRBV29-1 and TRBJ1-4; perhaps TRBD1 as D (6 bases). V lost 6 bases to trimming and J lost 8 bases, with 16 bases between them. Germline CDR1 is SQVTM and CDR2 is ANQGSEA. The CDR3 is 13 residues long.